Listed below are T cell receptor beta chains from one sample, sequenced in a study of blood T cell repertoires in COVID-19. Profiling relied on immunoSEQ multiplex PCR, and the TCRdb table lists in-frame clones only, not all of them. The table records over 250,000 clones, approximately 93% of them present only once. Sequencing used peripheral blood. Source of these receptors: a woman between 25 and 40 years old with COVID-19, enrolled during active disease. Both conserved end residues are part of each CDR3. The order of the fields is J gene, V gene, D gene, clone size, CDR3 DNA, CDR3 protein. D genes are given only for firm matches. Size is stated for part of the rows, as once, few or many counts, or as a class when the clone is expanded.

j_call: TRBJ1-3
v_call: TRBV19
d_call: NA
clone_size: NA
cdr3_nt: TGTGCCAGTAGTATGGCAGGGTACGGAAACACCATATATTTT
cdr3_aa: CASSMAGYGNTIYF

j_call: TRBJ2-1
v_call: TRBV7-9
d_call: TRBD2
clone_size: NA
cdr3_nt: TGTGCCAGCAGCCCCGGGACTAGCGGGAGGGTATTAAATGAGCAGTTCTTC
cdr3_aa: CASSPGTSGRVLNEQFF

j_call: TRBJ2-1
v_call: TRBV19
d_call: NA
clone_size: NA
cdr3_nt: TGTGCCAGTAGTATAGGCCAGGGGATCGATGAGCAGTTCTTC
cdr3_aa: CASSIGQGIDEQFF

j_call: TRBJ1-2
v_call: TRBV6-2/TRBV6-3
d_call: NA
clone_size: NA
cdr3_nt: TGTGCCAGCAGTTCCCAGGGTACTTTCTATGGCTACACCTTC
cdr3_aa: CASSSQGTFYGYTF

j_call: TRBJ2-7
v_call: TRBV4-1
d_call: NA
clone_size: once
cdr3_nt: TGCGCCAGCAGCCACCAGAACCCGGGTGTCTACGAGCAGTACTTC
cdr3_aa: CASSHQNPGVYEQYF

j_call: TRBJ2-2
v_call: TRBV12-5
d_call: NA
clone_size: NA
cdr3_nt: TGTGCTAGTGGTACCGGGAGTTTTAGAGGGGAGCTGTTTTTT
cdr3_aa: CASGTGSFRGELFF

j_call: TRBJ1-2
v_call: TRBV4-1
d_call: NA
clone_size: once
cdr3_nt: TGCGCCAGCAGCCAATTCGTTGCTCAGGGGTATGGCTACACCTTC
cdr3_aa: CASSQFVAQGYGYTF

j_call: TRBJ2-3
v_call: TRBV7-8
d_call: TRBD2
clone_size: NA
cdr3_nt: TGTGCCAGCAGCACCCGGGAGCGGGGGAGCACAGATACGCAGTATTTT
cdr3_aa: CASSTRERGSTDTQYF

j_call: TRBJ1-3
v_call: TRBV9
d_call: NA
clone_size: NA
cdr3_nt: TGTGCCAGCAGCGTAGAAGGGGCCTCTGGAAACACCATATATTTT
cdr3_aa: CASSVEGASGNTIYF

j_call: TRBJ2-7
v_call: TRBV7-2
d_call: TRBD2
clone_size: once
cdr3_nt: TGTGCCAGCAGCTTAACTAGCGGGAGTTACGAGCAGTACTTC
cdr3_aa: CASSLTSGSYEQYF

j_call: TRBJ2-7
v_call: TRBV7-8
d_call: TRBD1
clone_size: NA
cdr3_nt: TGTGCCAGCAGCTCCCGGGACAGAGGAGAGCAGTACTTC
cdr3_aa: CASSSRDRGEQYF

j_call: TRBJ2-3
v_call: TRBV11-2
d_call: TRBD1
clone_size: NA
cdr3_nt: TGTGCCAGCAGCGACTCCCGGGACAGCACCACAGATACGCAGTATTTT
cdr3_aa: CASSDSRDSTTDTQYF

j_call: TRBJ1-1
v_call: TRBV19
d_call: NA
clone_size: NA
cdr3_nt: TGTGCCAGTAGTATACCTACAGTGAACACTGAAGCTTTCTTT
cdr3_aa: CASSIPTVNTEAFF

j_call: TRBJ2-3
v_call: TRBV11-3
d_call: NA
clone_size: NA
cdr3_nt: TGTGCCAGCAGCTTTTCGGCCGGCGCGGCAGATACGCAGTATTTT
cdr3_aa: CASSFSAGAADTQYF

j_call: TRBJ1-6
v_call: TRBV10-2
d_call: TRBD1
clone_size: NA
cdr3_nt: TGCGCCAGCAGTCCTACTGACAGGGTAAATTCACCCCTCCACTTT
cdr3_aa: CASSPTDRVNSPLHF

j_call: TRBJ2-5
v_call: TRBV30
d_call: NA
clone_size: NA
cdr3_nt: TGTGCCTGGAGTGTATCAACGGGAATTAGACAAGAGACCCAGTACTTC
cdr3_aa: CAWSVSTGIRQETQYF

j_call: TRBJ1-1
v_call: TRBV10-3
d_call: NA
clone_size: NA
cdr3_nt: TGTGCCATCAGTGAGGAGATGAACACTGAAGCTTTCTTT
cdr3_aa: CAISEEMNTEAFF

j_call: TRBJ1-4
v_call: TRBV27
d_call: TRBD1
clone_size: NA
cdr3_nt: TGTGCCAGCAGTTTGTTTGGGACAGGGACTAATGAAAAACTGTTTTTT
cdr3_aa: CASSLFGTGTNEKLFF

j_call: TRBJ1-5
v_call: TRBV6-4
d_call: NA
clone_size: NA
cdr3_nt: TGTGCCAGCAGTGCCATGGCGGGACAGCCCCAGCATTTT
cdr3_aa: CASSAMAGQPQHF

j_call: TRBJ2-7
v_call: TRBV3-1/TRBV3-2
d_call: TRBD1
clone_size: NA
cdr3_nt: TGTGCCAGCAGCCACGGGACAGGGGCCTACGAGCAGTACTTC
cdr3_aa: CASSHGTGAYEQYF

j_call: TRBJ2-7
v_call: TRBV11-1
d_call: TRBD2
clone_size: NA
cdr3_nt: TGTGCCAGCAGTCGCCAGACTAGCGGGAGTTACGAGCAGTACTTC
cdr3_aa: CASSRQTSGSYEQYF

j_call: TRBJ1-1
v_call: TRBV6-4
d_call: TRBD1
clone_size: NA
cdr3_nt: TGTGCCTCCAGGGGGCAGGCCATGAACACTGAAGCTTTCTTT
cdr3_aa: CASRGQAMNTEAFF

j_call: TRBJ2-3
v_call: TRBV2
d_call: TRBD1
clone_size: NA
cdr3_nt: TGTGCCAGCAGCGGGGACAGTGGTGCCATGACAGATACGCAGTATTTT
cdr3_aa: CASSGDSGAMTDTQYF

j_call: TRBJ1-5
v_call: TRBV4-1
d_call: TRBD1
clone_size: NA
cdr3_nt: TGCGCCAGCAGCCCGACCGGGGACAGCTATAGCAATCAGCCCCAGCATTTT
cdr3_aa: CASSPTGDSYSNQPQHF

j_call: TRBJ1-1
v_call: TRBV6-5
d_call: NA
clone_size: NA
cdr3_nt: TGTGCCAGCAGTTACTCGGACACTGGAGTCCCTGAAGCTTTCTTT
cdr3_aa: CASSYSDTGVPEAFF